In this sample, the clone carrying this TCR beta chain turned up a few times. Subsets obtained from CD4+ cells comprised CD45RA+ naive and CD45RA-negative memory cells. This entry is derived from a study of shared clonotypes between healthy human individuals. CDR1 and CDR2 from the germline V gene are MDHEN and SYDVKM. V lost 5 bases and J lost 4; bases outside the gene matches: 11. The CDR3 contains 16 residues. Libraries were prepared by immunoSEQ multiplex PCR; TCRdb keeps only in-frame clonotypes and omits some of them. The data contain over 950,000 clones, roughly 80% of them singletons. The chain combines TRBV28 with TRBJ2-7, with 10 nucleotides matching TRBD1. The sequence derives from a man between 18 and 35 years old in good health. Some clones in this sample may be carry-over from other donors' samples. The source material was memory CD4+ T cells from PBMCs. Described subset: CD45RA-negative fraction. The CDR3 nucleotides read TGTGCCAGCAGTCTCACGGGACAGGGGACTCGGTACGAGCAGTACTTC. Translation: CASSLTGQGTRYEQYF.